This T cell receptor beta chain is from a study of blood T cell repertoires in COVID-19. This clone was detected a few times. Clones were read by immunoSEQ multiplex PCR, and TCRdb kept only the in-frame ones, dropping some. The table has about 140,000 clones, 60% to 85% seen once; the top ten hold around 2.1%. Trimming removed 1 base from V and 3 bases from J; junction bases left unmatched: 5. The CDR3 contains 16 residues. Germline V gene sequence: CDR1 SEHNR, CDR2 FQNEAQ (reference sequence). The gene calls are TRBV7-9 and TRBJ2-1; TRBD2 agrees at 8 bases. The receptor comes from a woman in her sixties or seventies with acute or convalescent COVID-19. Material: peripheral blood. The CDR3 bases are TGTGCCAGCAGCTTAGTGTTACTAGCGGACTACAATGAGCAGTTCTTC. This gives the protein CASSLVLLADYNEQFF.